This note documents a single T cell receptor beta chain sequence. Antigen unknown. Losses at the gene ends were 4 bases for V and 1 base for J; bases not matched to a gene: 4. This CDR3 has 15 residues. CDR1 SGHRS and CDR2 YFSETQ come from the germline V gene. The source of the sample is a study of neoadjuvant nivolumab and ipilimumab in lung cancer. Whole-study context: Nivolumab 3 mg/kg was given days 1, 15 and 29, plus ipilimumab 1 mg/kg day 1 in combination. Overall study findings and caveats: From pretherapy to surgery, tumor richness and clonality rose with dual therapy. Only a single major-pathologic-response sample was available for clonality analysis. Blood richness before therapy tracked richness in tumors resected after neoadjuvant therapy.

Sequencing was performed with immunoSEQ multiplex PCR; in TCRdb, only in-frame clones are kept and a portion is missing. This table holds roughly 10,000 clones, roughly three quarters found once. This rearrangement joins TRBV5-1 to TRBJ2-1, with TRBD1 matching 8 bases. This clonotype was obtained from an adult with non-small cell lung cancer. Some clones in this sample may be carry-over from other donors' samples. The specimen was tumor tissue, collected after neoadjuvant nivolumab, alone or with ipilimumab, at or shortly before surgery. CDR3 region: CASSPGQVSYNEQFF. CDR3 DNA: TGCGCCAGCAGCCCGGGACAGGTTTCCTACAATGAGCAGTTCTTC.